The clone carrying this T cell receptor (beta chain) was seen a handful of times. No antigen is known for it. The CDR3 contains 14 residues. Trimming removed 6 bases from V and 3 bases from J, with 12 bases in between. Germline lookup yields CDR1 SGDLS and CDR2 YYNGEE. cDNA reverse transcribed from extracted RNA served as the sequencing template. Using immunoSEQ multiplex PCR, the repertoire was profiled, and TCRdb retains in-frame clones only, with some absent. This sample has about 200,000 clones, with more than 30% found just once. These data originate in a study of CD8+ T cells in alopecia areata. Notes on the study in general: Numerous expanded lesional clones remained in scalp and blood during tofacitinib. Scalp clonality and expanded CD8+ clones among the top 100 fell significantly with tofacitinib.

Treatment indicated: oral pan-JAK inhibitor, 5-10 mg twice daily. The genes are TRBV9 and TRBJ2-2; D might be TRBD2 (5 bases). The clonotype comes from a human donor with alopecia areata. Material: CD4+ T cells sorted from blood, obtained at approximately week 30, from a patient treated with tofacitinib. In DNA, the CDR3 is TGTGCCAGCAACGAGGGAAGTTACACCGGGGAGCTGTTTTTT. This translates into CASNEGSYTGELFF.